The 10 T cell receptor beta chains in this list originate from one sample, sequenced in a study of Ad26.COV2.S vaccination and SARS-CoV-2 variants. Method: immunoSEQ multiplex PCR; TCRdb's copy keeps in-frame clones and lacks some. The repertoire holds about 350,000 clones, with 75% to 90% as singletons. Described treatment: approximately 18 received Ad26.COV2.S at low or high dose, single or two shots; 5 received placebo; per-sample allocation not given. Sampling was done on day 63 after the first vaccine or placebo injection. The material was peripheral blood, obtained in a trial of Ad26.COV2.S vaccine versus placebo. The origin of the receptors is a person aged 18-60 years who received the Ad26.COV2.S COVID-19 vaccine or a placebo.

The chain has TRBV18 and TRBJ1-6; TRBD1 might be the D (6 bases). The V gene lost 3 bases and the J gene lost 12 bases, with 15 bases spanning the gap. Germline V gene lookup returns CDR1 KGHSH and CDR2 LQKENI. CDR3 length equals 14 residues. CDR3 nucleotide sequence: TGTGCCAGCTCACCCGAGGGGGGTCCTGAACCCCTCCACTTT. This sequence encodes CASSPEGGPEPLHF.

The V gene is TRBV28, the J gene TRBJ2-1; 7 nucleotides agree with TRBD2. The CDR3 is 14 amino acids. V lost 6 bases, J lost 5 bases, and 7 bases stayed unmatched. CDR1 is MDHEN, CDR2 SYDVKM, per germline. This CDR3 is CASRDPSGHNEQFF. The CDR3 DNA follows: TGTGCCAGCAGGGACCCTAGCGGTCACAATGAGCAGTTCTTC.

The CDR3 loop is CASSLRKISGNTIYF. CDR3 sequence (DNA): TGTGCCAGCAGCTTACGTAAAATCTCTGGAAACACCATATATTTT. V and J are TRBV5-8 and TRBJ1-3; D is undetermined. Germline V gene data show CDR1 as SGHTS and CDR2 as YDEGEE. The CDR3 is made up of 15 amino acids. V was cut by 2 bases and J by 0 bases, with 9 bases left in between.

This chain joins TRBV28 and TRBJ2-7; TRBD2 might be the D (6 bases). The CDR3 has 14 amino acids. With 7 bases removed from V and 5 bases from J, the gap between germline ends came to 18 bases. Germline V CDR1 and CDR2: MDHEN, SYDVKM. As DNA, the CDR3 is TGTGCCAGCACCTCTCAACCTCGCGGGGACGAGCAGTACTTC. It codes for CASTSQPRGDEQYF.

The CDR3 nucleotides are TGTGCCAGCAGTAACGCGGGGGCGAGGAGCTCCTACGAGCAGTACTTC. Translation gives CASSNAGARSSYEQYF. The chain is built from TRBV27 and TRBJ2-7; perhaps TRBD2 as D (7 bases). The CDR3 has 16 residues. Germline V gives CDR1 MNHEY, CDR2 SMNVEV (reference sequence). Trimming stripped 5 bases from V and 0 bases from J, with 17 bases between.

The rearrangement joins TRBV3-1 (or the pseudogene TRBV3-2) to TRBJ2-7; 15 bases line up with TRBD2. CDR3 length: 19 residues. Losses at the gene ends were 2 bases for V and 2 bases for J; bases not matched to a gene: 10. The germline V gene has CDR1 LGHDT and CDR2 YNNKEL (reference sequence). This CDR3 reads CASSQQSWTSGRETYEQYF. The CDR3 nucleotides read TGTGCCAGCAGCCAACAATCTTGGACTAGCGGGAGGGAAACCTACGAGCAGTACTTC.

The rearrangement joins TRBV14 to TRBJ2-1, with TRBD1 matching 9 bases. Trimming took 5 bases from V and 6 from J; bases not matched to a gene: 8. The CDR3 consists of 15 residues. Per germline, CDR1 SGHDN and CDR2 FVKESK. This CDR3 reads CASSEYRGPFNEQFF. CDR3 coding DNA: TGTGCCAGCAGCGAATACAGGGGGCCGTTCAATGAGCAGTTCTTC. Supplemented by reference TRBV14 and TRBJ2-1, the full variable domain reads EAGVTQFPSHSVIEKGQTVTLRCDPISGHDNLYWYRRVMGKEIKFLLHFVKESKQDESGMPNNRFLAERTGGTYSTLKVQPAELEDSGVYFCASSEYRGPFNEQFFGPGTRLTVL.

The chain recombines TRBV7-2 with TRBJ2-5; tentative D call: TRBD2 (5 bases). CDR1 is SGHTA, CDR2 FQGNSA, per germline. The CDR3 is 15 residues long. V gave up 1 base and J gave up 2 bases, with 11 bases separating them. CDR3 in DNA: TGTGCCAGCAGCTTAGGGTCTAGCAGTCAAGAGACCCAGTACTTC. Its protein product is CASSLGSSSQETQYF. Full variable domain (missing parts from reference TRBV7-2 and TRBJ2-5): GAGVSQSPSNKVTEKGKDVELRCDPISGHTALYWYRQSLGQGLEFLIYFQGNSAPDKSGLPSDRFSAERTGGSVSTLTIQRTQQEDSAVYLCASSLGSSSQETQYFGPGTRLLVL.

The V gene is TRBV5-5, the J gene TRBJ2-3; 14 bases fit TRBD2. V lost 3 bases, J lost 0 bases, and 3 bases stayed unmatched. The CDR3 spans 17 residues. Germline-derived CDR1 and CDR2 are SGHKS and YYEKEE (reference sequence). This CDR3 reads CASSSGLAGVSTDTQYF. The CDR3 DNA follows: TGTGCCAGCAGCTCGGGACTAGCGGGGGTGAGCACAGATACGCAGTATTTT.

The chain employs TRBV27 and TRBJ2-5; D is possibly TRBD2 (7 bases). The V and J ends lost 6 bases and 5 bases respectively, with 28 bases between them. Germline CDR1 and CDR2: MNHEY and SMNVEV (reference sequence). This CDR3 has 18 residues. The CDR3 here is CASSLVLPLGGRLETQYF. The CDR3 DNA reads as TGTGCCAGCAGCCTTGTCCTCCCCCTCGGGGGGCGGTTGGAGACCCAGTACTTC.